Sequencing of this T cell receptor (beta chain) was carried out in a study of blood T cell repertoires in COVID-19. Study as a whole: Spain, Italy and the United States supplied samples that represented acute and convalescent COVID-19.

Sequencing used immunoSEQ multiplex PCR; TCRdb keeps in-frame clones, though not all of them. There are approximately 100,000 clones in the sample; 65% to 90% occur only once, and more than 4.5% lies in the top ten. The V end lost 10 bases, the J end lost 5 bases, and 11 bases lay between the germline ends. The CDR3 is 12 amino acids. Germline V gene data show CDR1 as SGHAT and CDR2 as FQNNGV. This clonotype originated in a man between 60 and 75 years old with acute or convalescent COVID-19. This chain joins TRBV11-2 and TRBJ2-2; weak D call: TRBD1 (5 bases). The specimen sequenced was peripheral blood. CDR3 DNA sequence: TGTGCCACGACGAAGGGGACCGGGGAGCTGTTTTTT. It translates to CATTKGTGELFF. The complete variable domain, with remaining parts taken from reference TRBV11-2 and TRBJ2-2, reads EAGVAQSPRYKIIEKRQSVAFWCNPISGHATLYWYQQILGQGPKLLIQFQNNGVVDDSQLPKDRFSAERLKGVDSTLKIQPAKLEDSAVYLCATTKGTGELFFGEGSRLTVL.